One sample yielded the 27 T cell receptor beta chains listed below, sequenced in a study of post-analysis software for immune sequencing data. TCR beta libraries were prepared from cDNA with unique molecular identifiers. TCRdb recomputed calls from the PCR reads with MiXCR, one row per CDR3 protein. Of about 210,000 distinct CDR3 sequences in the sample, roughly 30% were seen once. Study-level results: Relative to controls, patients had a few TRBV segments at higher frequency, with TRBV5-6, TRBV5-1 and TRBV20-1 among these.

These receptors are not linked to any known antigen. The source material was blood. These TCRs come from a girl younger than 18 with multiple sclerosis.

This clonotype has a count of ten or more. The V and J genes are TRBV20-1 and TRBJ1-2, with 7 bases fitting TRBD1. The CDR3 has 13 amino acids. Germline V lookup: CDR1 DFQATT, CDR2 SNEGSKA (reference sequence). After removal of 1 base from V and 5 bases from J, the junction contained 4 bases not matched to a gene. The CDR3 spells CSARVGTEYGYTF. CDR3 DNA sequence: TGCAGTGCTAGAGTCGGGACAGAGTATGGCTACACCTTC.

This sequence joins TRBV7-3 and TRBJ2-3; 10 bases are shared with TRBD1. J gave up 10 bases and V 5 bases, and 12 bases lay outside the gene matches. CDR1 is SGHTA and CDR2 is FQGTGA in the germline V gene. This CDR3 spans 15 amino acids. The CDR3 DNA is TGTGCCAGCAGCCCCGCGACAGGGGGCCGAGACTCGCAGTATTTT. Translation: CASSPATGGRDSQYF.

In regard to this clonotype: One junction end disagrees with the germline gene, perhaps due to a read error. The CDR3 bases are TGCAGTGCTAGAGATCCACAGCGAATCGCATACGGGCAGTACTTC. Translation: CSARDPQRIAYGQYF. The V call is TRBV20-1, the J call TRBJ2-7; D not resolved. Per the germline V gene, CDR1 is DFQATT and CDR2 is SNEGSKA (reference sequence). The CDR3 length is 15 residues.

The rearrangement links TRBV12-3 or TRBV12-4 to TRBJ2-2, with TRBD2 identical over 12 bases. The J segment lost 5 bases and the V segment lost 5 bases, leaving 3 bases of the junction unmatched. The CDR3 runs to 15 residues. CDR3: CASSRTSGVTGELFF. As DNA, the CDR3 is TGTGCCAGCAGTAGGACTAGCGGGGTAACCGGGGAGCTGTTTTTT.

The chain couples TRBV19 to TRBJ2-1; 7 nucleotides agree with TRBD2. Germline loops: CDR1 LNHDA, CDR2 SQIVND (reference sequence). V lost 5 bases, J lost 6 bases, and 4 bases stayed unmatched. The length of the CDR3 is 13 residues. CDR3 DNA: TGTGCCAGTAGTCTTACTAGCGCCAATGAGCAGTTCTTC. Protein sequence: CASSLTSANEQFF. The full variable domain, with the rest looked up from reference TRBV19 and TRBJ2-1, is DGGITQSPKYLFRKEGQNVTLSCEQNLNHDAMYWYRQDPGQGLRLIYYSQIVNDFQKGDIAEGYSVSREKKESFPLTVTSAQKNPTAFYLCASSLTSANEQFFGPGTRLTVL.

This clonotype was seen ten or more times. V gene TRBV6-5 combines with J gene TRBJ2-3; perhaps TRBD1 as D (6 bases). The germline CDR1 and CDR2 sequences are MNHEY and SVGAGI. CDR3 length: 12 amino acids. V shed 5 bases and J shed 6 bases, with 9 bases lying between them. CDR3 DNA: TGTGCCAGCAGTAGGGGGTTTGATACGCAGTATTTT. Protein product: CASSRGFDTQYF.

This clonotype was counted many times. DNA for the CDR3: TGCAGTGCCCCAGGGGTGGTGGATGAGCAGTTCTTC. It encodes CSAPGVVDEQFF. The chain recombines TRBV20-1 with TRBJ2-1; D might be TRBD1 (6 bases). The CDR3 runs to 12 residues. CDR1 and CDR2 from the germline V gene are DFQATT and SNEGSKA (reference sequence). Trimming took off 6 bases at V and 8 bases at J, with 14 bases between the two ends.

This clonotype was counted once. The V call is TRBV5-1, the J call TRBJ2-7; D uncertain. Trimming shortened V by 4 bases and J by 2 bases, and 16 bases separated the two germline ends. Germline CDR1 SGHRS, CDR2 YFSETQ. CDR3 length equals 15 residues. The CDR3 DNA follows: TGCGCCAGCAGCGCCGGGTCGACCCTTACCTACGAGCAGTACTTC. Its translation is CASSAGSTLTYEQYF.

In the case of this clonotype: Being one base from a much bigger clone, this may be a read error. This chain links TRBV3-1 with TRBJ2-7; D is unclear. CDR3 size: 12 residues. CDR1 LGHDT and CDR2 YNNKEL come from the germline V gene (reference sequence). Written as DNA, the CDR3 is TGTGCCAGCAGCCACCTCTCCTGCGAGCAGTACTTC. It yields the protein CASSHLSCEQYF.

This chain links TRBV5-5 with TRBJ2-1; 7 bases are a match to TRBD2. Germline assignment: CDR1 SGHKS and CDR2 YYEKEE (reference sequence). J gave up 1 base and V 5 bases, and 6 bases lay outside the gene matches. There are 15 residues in the CDR3. The CDR3 DNA reads TGTGCCAGCAGTCTACTAGCGACTTCCTACAATGAGCAGTTCTTC. Translating it yields CASSLLATSYNEQFF. Full variable domain (remainder filled in from reference TRBV5-5 and TRBJ2-1): DAGVTQSPTHLIKTRGQQVTLRCSPISGHKSVSWYQQVLGQGPQFIFQYYEKEERGRGNFPDRFSARQFPNYSSELNVNALLLGDSALYLCASSLLATSYNEQFFGPGTRLTVL.

This clonotype was recorded many times. The chain carries TRBV20-1 and TRBJ2-7; D possibly corresponds to TRBD2 (5 bases). V was clipped by 7 bases and J by 3 bases, with 16 bases between them. Germline values: CDR1 DFQATT, CDR2 SNEGSKA (reference sequence). The CDR3 is 13 amino acids. CDR3 in amino acids: CSVPSTGNYEQYF. In DNA form, the CDR3 reads TGCAGTGTTCCTTCTACCGGGAACTACGAGCAGTACTTC.

J is TRBJ2-5 and V is TRBV23-1; no clear D gene. TRBV23-1 is treated as an ORF (open reading frame) with a function not yet certain. This CDR3 comprises 14 residues. The V gene lost 7 bases and the J gene lost 1 base, with 13 bases spanning the gap. CDR3 in DNA: TGCGCCAGCAACCCCCAGCAAATCCAAGAGACCCAGTACTTC. Protein sequence: CASNPQQIQETQYF.

This clonotype came up many times. CDR3 protein: CASSLRTGRETQYF. The CDR3 DNA reads as TGTGCCAGCAGTTTACGGACAGGGCGGGAGACCCAGTACTTC. V gene TRBV27 combines with J gene TRBJ2-5; 8 nucleotides match TRBD1. V lost 2 bases to trimming and J lost 5 bases; unmatched junction nucleotides: 4. This CDR3 has 14 amino acids. Germline V CDR1 and CDR2: MNHEY, SMNVEV (reference sequence).

About this clonotype: Given a much more abundant clone one base away, this may be a read error. The gene calls are TRBV27 and TRBJ2-1, with D possibly TRBD1 on 6 matching bases. The CDR3 consists of 15 residues. Germline lookup yields CDR1 MNHEY and CDR2 SMNVEV (reference sequence). This CDR3 reads CVSSPRQDFYNEQFF. CDR3 bases: TGTGTCAGCAGTCCGCGACAGGACTTCTACAATGAGCAGTTCTTC.

This clonotype occurred many times. The chain is built from TRBV29-1 and TRBJ2-1, with D possibly matching TRBD2 (5 bases). The CDR3 totals 11 residues. Germline assignment: CDR1 SQVTM and CDR2 ANQGSEA. The V end was cut by 6 bases, the J end by 4 bases, with 7 bases between. The CDR3 DNA reads TGCAGCGTCGGACTGTACAATGAGCAGTTCTTC. The encoded protein is CSVGLYNEQFF.

This clonotype was found many times. The V and J genes are TRBV29-1 and TRBJ1-2; no clear D. CDR1 is SQVTM and CDR2 is ANQGSEA in the germline V gene. The CDR3 totals 11 residues. V lost 6 bases, J lost 4 bases, and 9 bases lay in between. Here the CDR3 DNA reads TGCAGCGTCGACGGGAGCTATGGCTACACCTTC. This gives the protein CSVDGSYGYTF. The variable domain in full, completed from reference TRBV29-1 and TRBJ1-2, reads SAVISQKPSRDICQRGTSLTIQCQVDSQVTMMFWYRQQPGQSLTLIATANQGSEATYESGFVIDKFPISRPNLTFSTLTVSNMSPEDSSIYLCSVDGSYGYTFGSGTRLTVV.

Remarks on this clonotype: Possible read error: a much larger clone is one base away. This chain joins TRBV5-1 and TRBJ2-7; perhaps TRBD2 as D (5 bases). Matching the DNA end better, TRBJ2-5 makes the J call doubtful. The CDR3 is 13 residues long. Germline values: CDR1 SGHRS, CDR2 YFSETQ. The CDR3 loop is CASSLIPGGTQYF. The DNA for the CDR3 is TGCGCCAGCAGCTTGATTCCTGGAGGGACCCAGTACTTC.

This clonotype was seen a few times. The chain employs TRBV20-1 and TRBJ2-5; D is unclear. Trimming cost V 0 bases and J 2 bases, with 7 bases left between them. Germline V CDR1 and CDR2: DFQATT, SNEGSKA (reference sequence). The CDR3 is 13 residues long. CDR3 DNA sequence: TGCAGTGCTAGAGATGTGACTCAAGAGACCCAGTACTTC. As protein: CSARDVTQETQYF.

J is TRBJ1-2 and V is TRBV18, with TRBD1 matching over 9 bases. From germline, CDR1 is KGHSH and CDR2 LQKENI. The CDR3 is 16 residues long. The trim removed 5 bases at V and 2 bases at J, leaving 9 bases unmatched. The CDR3 sequence: CASSSTKQGANYGYTF. The CDR3 nucleotides read TGTGCCAGCTCAAGTACTAAACAGGGGGCAAACTATGGCTACACCTTC.

To note about this clonotype: A read error may account for a junction end that differs from germline. The rearrangement links TRBV3-1 to TRBJ2-6, with D perhaps TRBD1 (5 bases). Germline V lookup: CDR1 LGHDT, CDR2 YNNKEL (reference sequence). The CDR3 length is 13 residues. The CDR3 loop is CASSLAGANVRTF. The CDR3 region has the DNA TGTGCCAGCAGCCTGGCTGGGGCCAACGTCCGGACTTTC. Filled out from reference TRBV3-1 and TRBJ2-6, the complete variable domain reads DTAVSQTPKYLVTQMGNDKSIKCEQNLGHDTMYWYKQDSKKFLKIMFSYNNKELIINETVPNRFSPKSPDKAHLNLHINSLELGDSAVYFCASSLAGANVRTFGAGSRLTVL.

Details on this clonotype: This may arise from a read error, as a much more abundant clone is one base away. The chain recombines TRBV15 with TRBJ2-3, with D unclear. Germline lookup yields CDR1 LNHNV and CDR2 YYDKDF (reference sequence). The CDR3 runs 13 residues. Here the CDR3 reads CAASFVSTDTQYF. CDR3 nucleotide sequence: TGTGCCGCCAGCTTCGTTAGCACAGATACGCAGTATTTT.

Worth noting for this clonotype: No conserved phenylalanine or tryptophan is present at the end of the CDR3, so a read error is the likely explanation. The chain joins TRBV5-1 to TRBJ2-2, with D possibly being TRBD2 (5 bases). V gave up 4 bases and J gave up 6 bases, with 13 bases separating them. This CDR3 contains 14 residues. Germline V gene data show CDR1 as SGHRS and CDR2 as YFSETQ. CDR3 bases: TGCGCCAGCAGCCCGGGATTCCGACCCGGGGAGCTGTTTTTG. This gives the protein CASSPGFRPGELFL.

This clonotype showed up many times. The chain joins TRBV6-5 to TRBJ1-6; D uncertain. Germline-derived CDR1 and CDR2 are MNHEY and SVGAGI. Trimming removed 5 bases at V and 0 bases at J, with 11 bases between. The CDR3 runs 16 residues. In nucleotides, the CDR3 is TGTGCCAGCAGTCCCTGGCAGAGCTCCTATAATTCACCCCTCCACTTT. Amino acid sequence: CASSPWQSSYNSPLHF.

This clonotype has ten or more counts. The chain employs TRBV7-9 and TRBJ2-5, with 8 bases fitting TRBD2. This CDR3 region has 17 residues. The junction had 11 bases not matched to a gene; V was cut back by 4 bases and J by 1 base. Germline CDR1 and CDR2: SEHNR and FQNEAQ (reference sequence). DNA for the CDR3: TGTGCCAGCAGCTACCGGGGGGGGACCCTTTCCCAAGAGACCCAGTACTTC. Its protein product is CASSYRGGTLSQETQYF.

This clonotype was seen repeatedly, ten times or more. The junction departs from germline at one end; a sequencing error may be responsible. This chain links TRBV20-1 with TRBJ2-5; no definite D call. The CDR3 spans 11 residues. CDR1 and CDR2 from the germline V gene are DFQATT and SNEGSKA (reference sequence). The CDR3, as DNA: TGCAGTGCTAGAGCCCAAAAGACCCAGTACTTC. Amino acid sequence: CSARAQKTQYF.

The chain has TRBV20-1 and TRBJ2-7, with D tentatively TRBD1 (5 bases). The ends were cut back, 6 bases at V and 3 bases at J, with 9 bases in the middle. In germline, CDR1 is DFQATT, CDR2 SNEGSKA (reference sequence). This CDR3 comprises 11 residues. CDR3 nucleotides: TGCAGTGCCTCCGACAGCTACGAGCAGTACTTC. Translating gives CSASDSYEQYF.

The sample holds one count of this clonotype. One base away lies a much larger clone, so this may be a sequencing read error. J is TRBJ2-7 and V is TRBV7-6; D not resolved. The CDR3 runs 12 residues. The V gene lost 5 bases and the J gene lost 6 bases, with 11 bases spanning the gap. Germline V gene data show CDR1 as SGHVS and CDR2 as FNYEAQ. CDR3: CASSTSPCEQYF. CDR3 coding DNA: TGTGCCAGCAGCACTTCCCCCTGCGAGCAGTACTTC.